The source of this TCR beta chain is a study of T cell responses to AZD1222 COVID-19 vaccine. A note on this clone: Its antigen is undetermined.

This CDR3 comprises 14 residues. V shed 6 bases and J 5 bases; nucleotides not matched to a gene: 8. Germline V lookup: CDR1 ENHRY, CDR2 SYGVKD. Overall study results and limits: Spike-specific TCR breadth and depth went up after people got two AZD1222 doses. Baseline seropositivity characterized only six AZD1222 recipients. Reportedly, nearly half of unique spike TCRs recognized epitopes outside B.1.351/B.1.1.7 mutations.

TCRdb's table, derived via immunoSEQ multiplex PCR, lists solely in-frame clones and lacks some. Of around 140,000 clones in the sample, about 93% were seen once. J is TRBJ2-7 and V is TRBV10-3, with 9 bases that match TRBD1. The starting material was peripheral blood, obtained 28 days after the second AZD1222 dose. The TCR originated in an adult who received the AZD1222 COVID-19 vaccine. CDR3 protein: CAIRPGQGSDEQYF. The CDR3 region has the DNA TGTGCCATCAGGCCGGGACAGGGTTCCGACGAGCAGTACTTC.